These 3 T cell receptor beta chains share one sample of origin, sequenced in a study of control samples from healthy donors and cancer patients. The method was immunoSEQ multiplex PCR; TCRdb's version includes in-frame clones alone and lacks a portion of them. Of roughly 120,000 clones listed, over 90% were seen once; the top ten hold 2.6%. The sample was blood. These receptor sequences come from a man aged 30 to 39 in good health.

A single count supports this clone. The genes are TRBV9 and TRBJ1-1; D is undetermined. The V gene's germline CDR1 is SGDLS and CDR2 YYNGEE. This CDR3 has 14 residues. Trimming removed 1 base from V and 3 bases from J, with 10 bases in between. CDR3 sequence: CASSVKPEDTEAFF. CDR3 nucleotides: TGTGCCAGCAGCGTAAAACCGGAGGACACTGAAGCTTTCTTT.

Here the CDR3 reads CASSPGTISYEQYF. In DNA form, the CDR3 reads TGTGCCAGCAGCCCCGGGACTATCTCCTACGAGCAGTACTTC. The V and J genes are TRBV3-1 (or the pseudogene TRBV3-2) and TRBJ2-7; 7 bases match TRBD2. V shed 4 bases, J shed 0 bases, and the junction held 3 bases outside the gene matches. CDR3 length: 14 residues. CDR1 is LGHDT, CDR2 YNNKEL, per germline (reference sequence).

CDR3 in DNA: TGTGCCAGCAGTGAACCGACGGAAAATCAGCCCCAGCATTTT. Protein product: CASSEPTENQPQHF. The chain employs TRBV2 and TRBJ1-5; D not certain. Germline V gives CDR1 SNHLY, CDR2 FYNNEI. The CDR3 length is 14 residues. With 2 bases removed from V and 4 bases from J, the gap between germline ends came to 9 bases.